This section outlines one T cell receptor (beta chain) sequence together with its context. The same CDR3 also results from other DNA sequences found in this sample. This record belongs to a study of cytomegalovirus exposure and HLA in healthy donors. Whole-study context: The study's early data release held approximately 91 million unique TCRs from HLA-typed donors.

In the PCR, 60 Vbeta and 13 Jbeta primers were used. Some clones are missing from TCRdb's copy, which holds only in-frame ones; the method was immunoSEQ multiplex PCR. The table shows 200,000 to 250,000 clones, with about 74% occurring only once. The clonotype originates from a woman aged 25 to 39 in good health and CMV-seronegative. The sample taken for sequencing was PBMCs.

The chain's CDR3 is CSVEAGINTEAFF. The CDR3 bases are TGCAGCGTTGAAGCGGGGATCAACACTGAAGCTTTCTTT. The chain recombines TRBV29-1 with TRBJ1-1; D remains unclear. CDR1 and CDR2 from the germline V gene are SQVTM and ANQGSEA. The V and J ends lost 1 base and 2 bases respectively, with 8 bases between them. The CDR3 sequence is 13 residues long.